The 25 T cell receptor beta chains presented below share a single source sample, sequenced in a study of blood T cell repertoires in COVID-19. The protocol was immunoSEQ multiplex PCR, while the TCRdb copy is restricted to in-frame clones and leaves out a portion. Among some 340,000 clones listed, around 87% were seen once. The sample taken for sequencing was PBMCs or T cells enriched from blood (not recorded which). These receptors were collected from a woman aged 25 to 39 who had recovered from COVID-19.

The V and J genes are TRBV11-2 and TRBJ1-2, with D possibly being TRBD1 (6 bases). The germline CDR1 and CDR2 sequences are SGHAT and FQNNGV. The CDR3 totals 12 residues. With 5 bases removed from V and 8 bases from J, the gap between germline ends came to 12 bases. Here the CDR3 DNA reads TGTGCCAGCAGCAGAGCAGGGGCCGGCTACACCTTC. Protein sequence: CASSRAGAGYTF.

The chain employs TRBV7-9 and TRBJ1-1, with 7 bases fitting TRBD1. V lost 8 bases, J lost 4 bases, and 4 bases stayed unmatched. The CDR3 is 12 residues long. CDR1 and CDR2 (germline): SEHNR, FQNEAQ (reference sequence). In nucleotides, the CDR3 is TGTGCCAGCGGTCCAGGGGGCACTGAAGCTTTCTTT. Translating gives CASGPGGTEAFF.

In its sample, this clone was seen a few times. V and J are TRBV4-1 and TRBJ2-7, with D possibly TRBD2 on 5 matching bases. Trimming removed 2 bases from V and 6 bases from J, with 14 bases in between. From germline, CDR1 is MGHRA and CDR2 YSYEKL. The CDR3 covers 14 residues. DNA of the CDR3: TGCGCCAGCAGCCAAACGATCAGACTACCCGAGCAGTACTTC. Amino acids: CASSQTIRLPEQYF.

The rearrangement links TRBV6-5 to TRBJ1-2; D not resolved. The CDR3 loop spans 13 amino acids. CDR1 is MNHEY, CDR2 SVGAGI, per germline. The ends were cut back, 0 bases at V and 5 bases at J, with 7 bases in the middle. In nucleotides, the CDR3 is TGTGCCAGCAGTTACTCGGCGGGTTATGGCTACACCTTC. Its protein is CASSYSAGYGYTF.

In DNA form, the CDR3 reads TGTGCCAGTAGTATAACGACAGGGGACAATTCACCCCTCCACTTT. This gives the protein CASSITTGDNSPLHF. The chain has TRBV19 and TRBJ1-6; 8 bases match TRBD1. Germline-derived CDR1 and CDR2 are LNHDA and SQIVND (reference sequence). After removal of 2 bases from V and 7 bases from J, the junction contained 4 bases not matched to a gene. This CDR3 is 15 amino acids long.

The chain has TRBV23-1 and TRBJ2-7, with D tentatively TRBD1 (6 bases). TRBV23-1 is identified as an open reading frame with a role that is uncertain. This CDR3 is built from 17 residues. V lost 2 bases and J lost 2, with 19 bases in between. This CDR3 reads CASSQHRQGRSPYEQYF. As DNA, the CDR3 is TGCGCCAGCAGTCAACATCGGCAGGGGCGCTCCCCCTACGAGCAGTACTTC.

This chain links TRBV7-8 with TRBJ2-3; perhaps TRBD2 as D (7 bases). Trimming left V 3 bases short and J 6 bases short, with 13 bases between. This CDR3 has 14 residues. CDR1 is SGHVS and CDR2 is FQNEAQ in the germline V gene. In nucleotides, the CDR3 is TGTGCCAGCAGCTTCTCGGGGGGCTACGATACGCAGTATTTT. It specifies CASSFSGGYDTQYF.

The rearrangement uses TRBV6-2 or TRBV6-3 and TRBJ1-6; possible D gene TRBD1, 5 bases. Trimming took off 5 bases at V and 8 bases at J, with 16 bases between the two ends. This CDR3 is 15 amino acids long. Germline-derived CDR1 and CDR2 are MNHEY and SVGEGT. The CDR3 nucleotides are TGTGCCAGCAGTCACCCCCAGGGAAGTTATTCACCCCTCCACTTT. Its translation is CASSHPQGSYSPLHF.

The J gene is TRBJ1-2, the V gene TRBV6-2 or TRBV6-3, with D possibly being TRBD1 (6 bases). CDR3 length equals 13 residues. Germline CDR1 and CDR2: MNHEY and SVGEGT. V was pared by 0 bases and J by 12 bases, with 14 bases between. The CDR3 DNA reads TGTGCCAGCAGTTACTCAGGGACACCTCGTCACACCTTC. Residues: CASSYSGTPRHTF.

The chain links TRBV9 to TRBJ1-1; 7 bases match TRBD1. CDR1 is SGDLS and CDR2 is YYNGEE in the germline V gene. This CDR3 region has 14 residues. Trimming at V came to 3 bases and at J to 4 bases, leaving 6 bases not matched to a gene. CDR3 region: CASSGGGQPTEAFF. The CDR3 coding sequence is TGTGCCAGCAGCGGTGGGGGACAGCCCACTGAAGCTTTCTTT.

The CDR3: CASSVRFITEAFF. The CDR3 coding sequence is TGTGCCAGCTCAGTCAGGTTTATCACTGAAGCTTTCTTT. This chain links TRBV18 with TRBJ1-1; no reliable D call. The CDR3 is made up of 13 amino acids. Germline CDR1 reads KGHSH; CDR2 reads LQKENI. Trimming left V 5 bases short and J 4 bases short, with 11 bases between.

Here the CDR3 reads CASSPAGSSYEQYF. Written as DNA, the CDR3 is TGTGCCAGCTCACCAGCAGGAAGCTCCTACGAGCAGTACTTC. The rearrangement links TRBV18 to TRBJ2-7; D remains unclear. The V gene lost 2 bases and the J gene lost 0 bases, with 8 bases spanning the gap. CDR1 is KGHSH and CDR2 is LQKENI in the germline V gene. There are 14 residues in the CDR3. The full variable domain, in which reference TRBV18 and TRBJ2-7 provide the parts outside the CDR3, is NAGVMQNPRHLVRRRGQEARLRCSPMKGHSHVYWYRQLPEEGLKFMVYLQKENIIDESGMPKERFSAEFPKEGPSILRIQQVVRGDSAAYFCASSPAGSSYEQYFGPGTRLTVT.

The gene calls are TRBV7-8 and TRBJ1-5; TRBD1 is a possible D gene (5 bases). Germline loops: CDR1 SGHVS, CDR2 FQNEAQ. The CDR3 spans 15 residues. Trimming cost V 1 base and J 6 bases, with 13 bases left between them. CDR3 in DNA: TGTGCCAGCAGCTTAGTGGGGCAGGGTGGTCAGCCCCAGCATTTT. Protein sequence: CASSLVGQGGQPQHF.

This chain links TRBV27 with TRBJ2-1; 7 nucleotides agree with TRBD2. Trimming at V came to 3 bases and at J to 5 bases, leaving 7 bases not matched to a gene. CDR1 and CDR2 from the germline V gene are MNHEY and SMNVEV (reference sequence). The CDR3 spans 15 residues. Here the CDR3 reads CASSLQRGRHNEQFF. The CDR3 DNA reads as TGTGCCAGCAGTTTGCAGCGGGGTCGACACAATGAGCAGTTCTTC.

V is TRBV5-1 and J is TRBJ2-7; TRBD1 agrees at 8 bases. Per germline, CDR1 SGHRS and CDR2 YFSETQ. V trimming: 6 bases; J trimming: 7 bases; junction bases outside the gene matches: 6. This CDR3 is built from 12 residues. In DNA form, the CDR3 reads TGCGCCAGCACTGGACAGGGAGGAGAGCAGTACTTC. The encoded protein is CASTGQGGEQYF.

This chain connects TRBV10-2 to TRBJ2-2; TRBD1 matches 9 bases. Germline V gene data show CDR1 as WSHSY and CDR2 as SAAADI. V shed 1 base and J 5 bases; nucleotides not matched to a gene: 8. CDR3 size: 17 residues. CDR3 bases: TGCGCCAGCAGTGAGTTTCCACAGGGGGCGAGTACCGGGGAGCTGTTTTTT. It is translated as CASSEFPQGASTGELFF.

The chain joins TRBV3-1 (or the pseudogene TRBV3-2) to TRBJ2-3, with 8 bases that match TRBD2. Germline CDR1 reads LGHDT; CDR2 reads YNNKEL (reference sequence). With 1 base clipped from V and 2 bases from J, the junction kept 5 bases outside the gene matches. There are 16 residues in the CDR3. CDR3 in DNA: TGTGCCAGCAGCCAAGGTCCAGCGGGGGTCACAGATACGCAGTATTTT. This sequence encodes CASSQGPAGVTDTQYF.

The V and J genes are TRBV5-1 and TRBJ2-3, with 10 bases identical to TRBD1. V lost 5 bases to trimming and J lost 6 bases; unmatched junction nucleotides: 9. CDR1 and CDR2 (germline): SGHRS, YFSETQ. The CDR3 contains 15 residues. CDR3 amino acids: CASRYRQGASDTQYF. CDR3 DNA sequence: TGCGCCAGCAGGTATAGACAGGGGGCTTCGGATACGCAGTATTTT.

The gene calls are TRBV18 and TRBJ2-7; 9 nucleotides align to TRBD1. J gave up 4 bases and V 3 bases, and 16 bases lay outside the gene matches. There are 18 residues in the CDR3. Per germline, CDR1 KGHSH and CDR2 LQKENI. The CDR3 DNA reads TGTGCCAGCTCACCCCCGAGGACAGGGGTCACACTGAATTACGAGCAGTACTTC. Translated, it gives CASSPPRTGVTLNYEQYF. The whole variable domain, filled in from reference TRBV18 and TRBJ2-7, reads NAGVMQNPRHLVRRRGQEARLRCSPMKGHSHVYWYRQLPEEGLKFMVYLQKENIIDESGMPKERFSAEFPKEGPSILRIQQVVRGDSAAYFCASSPPRTGVTLNYEQYFGPGTRLTVT.

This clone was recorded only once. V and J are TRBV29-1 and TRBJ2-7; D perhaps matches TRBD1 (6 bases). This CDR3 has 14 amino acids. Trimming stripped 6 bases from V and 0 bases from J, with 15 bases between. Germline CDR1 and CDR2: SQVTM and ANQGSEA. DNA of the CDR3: TGCAGCGTGGCCACCGGGACAAGCTCCTACGAGCAGTACTTC. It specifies CSVATGTSSYEQYF.

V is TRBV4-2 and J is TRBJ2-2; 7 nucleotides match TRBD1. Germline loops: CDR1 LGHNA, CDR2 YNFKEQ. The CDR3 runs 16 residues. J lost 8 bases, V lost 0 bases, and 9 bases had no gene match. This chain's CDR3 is CASSQDSEGAWGELFF. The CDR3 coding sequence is TGTGCCAGCAGCCAAGATTCTGAGGGGGCATGGGGGGAGCTGTTTTTT.

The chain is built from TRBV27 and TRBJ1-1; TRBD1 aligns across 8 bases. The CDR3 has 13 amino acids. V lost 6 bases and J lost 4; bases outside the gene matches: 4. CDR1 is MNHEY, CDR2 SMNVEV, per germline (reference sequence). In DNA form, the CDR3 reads TGTGCCAGCAGCATAACAGGGGGCACTGAAGCTTTCTTT. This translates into CASSITGGTEAFF.

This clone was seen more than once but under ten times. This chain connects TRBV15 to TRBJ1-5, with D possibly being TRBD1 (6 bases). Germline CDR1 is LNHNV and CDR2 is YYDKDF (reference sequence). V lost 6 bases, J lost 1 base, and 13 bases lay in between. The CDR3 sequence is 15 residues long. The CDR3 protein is CATRQGVSSNQPQHF. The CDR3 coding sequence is TGTGCCACCAGACAGGGAGTTTCGAGCAATCAGCCCCAGCATTTT.

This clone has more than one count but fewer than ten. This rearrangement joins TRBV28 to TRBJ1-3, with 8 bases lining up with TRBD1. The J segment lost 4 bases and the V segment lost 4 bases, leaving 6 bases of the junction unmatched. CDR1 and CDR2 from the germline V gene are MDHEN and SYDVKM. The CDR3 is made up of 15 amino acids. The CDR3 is CASSSRTGPGNTIYF. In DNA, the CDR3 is TGTGCCAGCAGTTCGAGGACAGGGCCGGGAAACACCATATATTTT. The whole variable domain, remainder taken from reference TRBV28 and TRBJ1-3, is DVKVTQSSRYLVKRTGEKVFLECVQDMDHENMFWYRQDPGLGLRLIYFSYDVKMKEKGDIPEGYSVSREKKERFSLILESASTNQTSMYLCASSSRTGPGNTIYFGEGSWLTVV.

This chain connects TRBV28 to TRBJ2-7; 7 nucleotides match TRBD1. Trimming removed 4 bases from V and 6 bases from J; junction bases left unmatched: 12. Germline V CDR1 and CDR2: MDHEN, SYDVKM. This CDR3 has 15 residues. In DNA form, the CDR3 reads TGTGCCAGCAGTTCAGGGGGTGGGATTTCGCGCGAGCAGTACTTC. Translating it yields CASSSGGGISREQYF.